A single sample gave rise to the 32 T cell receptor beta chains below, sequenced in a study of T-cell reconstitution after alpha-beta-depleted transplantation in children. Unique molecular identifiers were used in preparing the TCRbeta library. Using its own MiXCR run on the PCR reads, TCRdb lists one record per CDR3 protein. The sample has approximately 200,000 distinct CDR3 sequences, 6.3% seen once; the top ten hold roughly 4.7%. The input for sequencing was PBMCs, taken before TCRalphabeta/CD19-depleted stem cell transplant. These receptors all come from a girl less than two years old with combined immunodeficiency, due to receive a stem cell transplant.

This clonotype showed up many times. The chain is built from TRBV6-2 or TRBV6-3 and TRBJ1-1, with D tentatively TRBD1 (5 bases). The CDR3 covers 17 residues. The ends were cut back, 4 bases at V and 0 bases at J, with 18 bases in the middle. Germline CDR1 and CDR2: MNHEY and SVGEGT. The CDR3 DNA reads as TGTGCCAGCAGTTTACTGGGAACAGGATACATGAACACTGAAGCTTTCTTT. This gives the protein CASSLLGTGYMNTEAFF.

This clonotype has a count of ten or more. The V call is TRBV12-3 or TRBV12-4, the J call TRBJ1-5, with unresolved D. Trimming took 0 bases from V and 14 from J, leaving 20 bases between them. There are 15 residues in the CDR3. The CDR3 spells CASSLASADRSEEHF. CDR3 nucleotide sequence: TGTGCCAGCAGTTTAGCAAGTGCAGACCGCAGCGAGGAGCATTTT.

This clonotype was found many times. CDR3 loop: CASSEQGIRYGYTF. In DNA form, the CDR3 reads TGTGCCAGCAGCGAACAGGGGATTCGGTATGGCTACACCTTC. The chain carries TRBV11-2 and TRBJ1-2, with 7 bases that match TRBD1. After removal of 5 bases from V and 5 bases from J, the junction contained 8 bases not matched to a gene. This CDR3 contains 14 residues. Germline CDR1 SGHAT, CDR2 FQNNGV.

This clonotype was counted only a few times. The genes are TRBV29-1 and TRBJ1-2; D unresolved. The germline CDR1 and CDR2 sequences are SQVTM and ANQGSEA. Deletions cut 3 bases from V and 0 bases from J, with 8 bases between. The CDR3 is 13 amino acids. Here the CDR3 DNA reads TGCAGCGTTGACACGGTAGCTAACTATGGCTACACCTTC. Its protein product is CSVDTVANYGYTF.

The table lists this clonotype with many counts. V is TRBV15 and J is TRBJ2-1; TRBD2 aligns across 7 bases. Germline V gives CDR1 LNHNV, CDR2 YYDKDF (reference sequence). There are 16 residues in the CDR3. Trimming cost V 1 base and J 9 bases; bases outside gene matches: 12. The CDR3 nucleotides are TGTGCCACCAGCAGAGGTTCGGGACTACCCTTATTTGAGCAGTTCTTC. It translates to CATSRGSGLPLFEQFF.

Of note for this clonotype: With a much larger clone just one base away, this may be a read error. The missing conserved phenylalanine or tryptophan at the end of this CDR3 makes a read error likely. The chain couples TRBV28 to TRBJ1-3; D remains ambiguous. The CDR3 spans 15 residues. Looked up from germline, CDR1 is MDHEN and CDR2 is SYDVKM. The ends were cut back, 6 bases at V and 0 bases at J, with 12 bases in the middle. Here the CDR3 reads CASRPGPYSGNTIYY. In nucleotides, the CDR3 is TGTGCCAGCAGACCCGGACCCTACTCTGGAAACACCATATATTAT.

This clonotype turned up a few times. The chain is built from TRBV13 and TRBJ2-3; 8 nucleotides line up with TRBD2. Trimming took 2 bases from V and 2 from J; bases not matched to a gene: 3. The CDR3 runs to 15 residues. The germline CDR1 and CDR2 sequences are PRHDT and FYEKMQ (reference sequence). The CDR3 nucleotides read TGTGCCAGCAGCTTAACGGGGGGGACCACAGATACGCAGTATTTT. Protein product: CASSLTGGTTDTQYF.

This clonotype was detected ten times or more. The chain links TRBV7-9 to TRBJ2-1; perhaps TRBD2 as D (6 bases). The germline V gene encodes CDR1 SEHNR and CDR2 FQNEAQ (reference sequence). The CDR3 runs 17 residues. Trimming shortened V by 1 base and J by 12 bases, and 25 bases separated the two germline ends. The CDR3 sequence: CASSLEWPGLLDGGQFF. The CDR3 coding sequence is TGTGCCAGCAGCTTAGAGTGGCCGGGACTGCTTGACGGTGGGCAGTTCTTC. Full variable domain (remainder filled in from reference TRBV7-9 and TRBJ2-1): DTGVSQNPRHKITKRGQNVTFRCDPISEHNRLYWYRQTLGQGPEFLTYFQNEAQLEKSRLLSDRFSAERPKGSFSTLEIQRTEQGDSAMYLCASSLEWPGLLDGGQFFGPGTRLTVL.

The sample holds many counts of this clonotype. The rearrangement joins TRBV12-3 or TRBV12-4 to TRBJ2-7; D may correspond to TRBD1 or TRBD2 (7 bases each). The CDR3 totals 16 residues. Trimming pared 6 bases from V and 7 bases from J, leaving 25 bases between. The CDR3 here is CASSRRAGGAREEQYF. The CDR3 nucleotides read TGTGCCAGCAGCCGAAGGGCAGGGGGGGCCCGAGAAGAGCAGTACTTC.

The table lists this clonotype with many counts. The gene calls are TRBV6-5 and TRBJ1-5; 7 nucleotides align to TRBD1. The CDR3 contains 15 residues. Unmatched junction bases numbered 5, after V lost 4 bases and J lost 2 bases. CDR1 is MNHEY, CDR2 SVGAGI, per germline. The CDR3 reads CASSWSGGGNQPQHF. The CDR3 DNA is TGTGCCAGCAGTTGGTCAGGGGGTGGCAATCAGCCCCAGCATTTT.

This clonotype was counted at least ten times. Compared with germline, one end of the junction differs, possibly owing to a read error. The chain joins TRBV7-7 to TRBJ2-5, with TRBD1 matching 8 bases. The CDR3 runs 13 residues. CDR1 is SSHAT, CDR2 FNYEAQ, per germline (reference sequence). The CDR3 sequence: CASSQDRVETQYF. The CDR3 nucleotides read TGTGCTAGCAGCCAGGACAGGGTAGAGACCCAGTACTTC.

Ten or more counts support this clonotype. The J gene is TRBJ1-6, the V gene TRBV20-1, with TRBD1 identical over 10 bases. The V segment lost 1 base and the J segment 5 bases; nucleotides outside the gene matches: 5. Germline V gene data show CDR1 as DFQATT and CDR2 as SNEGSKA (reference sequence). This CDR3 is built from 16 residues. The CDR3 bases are TGCAGTGCTAGAGTTCCGGGACAGGGGAATAATTCACCCCTCCACTTT. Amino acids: CSARVPGQGNNSPLHF.

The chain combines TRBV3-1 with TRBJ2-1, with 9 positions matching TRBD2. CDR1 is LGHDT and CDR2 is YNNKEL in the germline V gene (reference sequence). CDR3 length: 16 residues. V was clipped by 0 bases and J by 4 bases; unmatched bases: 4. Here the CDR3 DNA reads TGTGCCAGCAGCCAAGACCCGCTAGCGGGGTACAATGAGCAGTTCTTC. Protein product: CASSQDPLAGYNEQFF.

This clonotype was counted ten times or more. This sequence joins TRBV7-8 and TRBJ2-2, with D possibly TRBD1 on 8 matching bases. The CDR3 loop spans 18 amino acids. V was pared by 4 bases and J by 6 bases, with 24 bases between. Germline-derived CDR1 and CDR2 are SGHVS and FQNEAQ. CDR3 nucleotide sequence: TGTGCCAGCAGCTCAAACAGGGGGGGCGCTTTATACGCCGGGGAGCTGTTTTTT. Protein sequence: CASSSNRGGALYAGELFF.

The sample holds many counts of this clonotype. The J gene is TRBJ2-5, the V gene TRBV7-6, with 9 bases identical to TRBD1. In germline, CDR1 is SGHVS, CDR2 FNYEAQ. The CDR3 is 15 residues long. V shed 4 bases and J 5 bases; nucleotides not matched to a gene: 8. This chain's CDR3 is CASSYTGGRGETQYF. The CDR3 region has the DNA TGTGCCAGCAGCTATACAGGGGGCAGGGGGGAGACCCAGTACTTC. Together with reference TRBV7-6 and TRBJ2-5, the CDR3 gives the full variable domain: GAGVSQSPRYKVTKRGQDVALRCDPISGHVSLYWYRQALGQGPEFLTYFNYEAQQDKSGLPNDRFSAERPEGSISTLTIQRTEQRDSAMYRCASSYTGGRGETQYFGPGTRLLVL.

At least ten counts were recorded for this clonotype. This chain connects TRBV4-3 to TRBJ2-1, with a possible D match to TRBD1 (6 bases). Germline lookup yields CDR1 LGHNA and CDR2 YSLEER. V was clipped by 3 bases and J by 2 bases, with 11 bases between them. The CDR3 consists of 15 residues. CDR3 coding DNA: TGCGCCAGCAGCCATGGGACACTTCCCTACAATGAGCAGTTCTTC. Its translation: CASSHGTLPYNEQFF.

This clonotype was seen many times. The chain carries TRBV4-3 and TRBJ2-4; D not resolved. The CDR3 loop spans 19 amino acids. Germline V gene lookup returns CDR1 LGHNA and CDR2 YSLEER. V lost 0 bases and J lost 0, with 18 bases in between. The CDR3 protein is CASSQERIGQFLAKNIQYF. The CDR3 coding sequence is TGCGCCAGCAGCCAAGAGAGAATTGGGCAGTTTTTAGCCAAAAACATTCAGTACTTC.

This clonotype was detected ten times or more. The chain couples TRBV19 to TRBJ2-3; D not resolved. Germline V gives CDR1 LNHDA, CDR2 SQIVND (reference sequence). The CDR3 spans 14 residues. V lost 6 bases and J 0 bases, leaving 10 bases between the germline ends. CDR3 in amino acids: CASSGRKSTDTQYF. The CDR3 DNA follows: TGTGCCAGTAGCGGGCGGAAGAGCACAGATACGCAGTATTTT.

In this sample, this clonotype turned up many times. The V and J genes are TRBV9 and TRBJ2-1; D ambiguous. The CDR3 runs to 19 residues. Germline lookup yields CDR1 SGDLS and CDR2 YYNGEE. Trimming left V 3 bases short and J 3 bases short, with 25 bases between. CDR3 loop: CASSAPKHRPRGNYNEQFF. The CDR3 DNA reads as TGTGCCAGCAGCGCCCCAAAACACCGGCCCCGAGGCAACTACAATGAGCAGTTCTTC.

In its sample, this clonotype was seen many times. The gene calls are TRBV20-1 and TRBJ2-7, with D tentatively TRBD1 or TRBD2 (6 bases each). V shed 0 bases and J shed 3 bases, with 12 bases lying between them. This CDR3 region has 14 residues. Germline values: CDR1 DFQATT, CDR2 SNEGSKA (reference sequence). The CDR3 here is CSARDRGAGYEQYF. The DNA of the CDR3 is TGCAGTGCTAGAGATAGGGGGGCCGGCTACGAGCAGTACTTC.

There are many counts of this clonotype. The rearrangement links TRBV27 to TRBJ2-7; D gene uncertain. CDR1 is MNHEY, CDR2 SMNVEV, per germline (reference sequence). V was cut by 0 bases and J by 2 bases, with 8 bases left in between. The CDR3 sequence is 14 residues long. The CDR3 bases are TGTGCCAGCAGTTTATCAGGGTCCCCCTACGAGCAGTACTTC. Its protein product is CASSLSGSPYEQYF.

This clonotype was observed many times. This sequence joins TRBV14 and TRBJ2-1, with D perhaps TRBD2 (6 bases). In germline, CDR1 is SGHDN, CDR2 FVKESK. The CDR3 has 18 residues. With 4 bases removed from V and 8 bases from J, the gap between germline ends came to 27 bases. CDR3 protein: CASSRLVGSFRRPHEQFF. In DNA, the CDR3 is TGTGCCAGCAGCCGCTTAGTCGGGAGTTTCCGCCGCCCCCATGAGCAGTTCTTC.

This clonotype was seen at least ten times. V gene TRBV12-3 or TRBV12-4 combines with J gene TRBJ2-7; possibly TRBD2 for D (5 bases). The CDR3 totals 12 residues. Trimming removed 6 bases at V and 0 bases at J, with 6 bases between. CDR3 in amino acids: CASSRDSYEQYF. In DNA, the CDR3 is TGTGCCAGCAGCCGGGACTCCTACGAGCAGTACTTC.

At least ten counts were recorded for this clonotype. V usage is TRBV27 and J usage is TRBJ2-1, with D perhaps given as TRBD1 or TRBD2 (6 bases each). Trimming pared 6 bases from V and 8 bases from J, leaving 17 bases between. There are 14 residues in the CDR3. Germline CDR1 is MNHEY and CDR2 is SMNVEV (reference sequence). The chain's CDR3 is CASSTGAVIDEQFF. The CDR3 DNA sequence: TGTGCCAGCAGCACGGGGGCAGTAATTGATGAGCAGTTCTTC.

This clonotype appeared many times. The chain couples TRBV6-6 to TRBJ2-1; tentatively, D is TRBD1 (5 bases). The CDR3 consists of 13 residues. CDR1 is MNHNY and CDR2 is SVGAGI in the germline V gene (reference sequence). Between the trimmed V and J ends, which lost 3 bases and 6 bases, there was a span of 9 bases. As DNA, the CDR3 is TGTGCCAGCAGTTATAAGGGGCCCAATGAGCAGTTCTTC. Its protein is CASSYKGPNEQFF.

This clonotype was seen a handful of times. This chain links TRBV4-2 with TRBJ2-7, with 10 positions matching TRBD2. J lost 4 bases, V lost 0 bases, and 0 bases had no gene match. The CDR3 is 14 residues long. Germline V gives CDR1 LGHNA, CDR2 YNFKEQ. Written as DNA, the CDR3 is TGTGCCAGCAGCCAAGAAGCGGGGGGGTACGAGCAGTACTTC. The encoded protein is CASSQEAGGYEQYF.

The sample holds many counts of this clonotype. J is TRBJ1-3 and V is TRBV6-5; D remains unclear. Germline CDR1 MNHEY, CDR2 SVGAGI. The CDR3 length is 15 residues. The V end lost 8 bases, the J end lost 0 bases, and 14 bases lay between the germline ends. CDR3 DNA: TGTGCCAGCTCCTCCGGGTGGCTCTCTGGAAACACCATATATTTT. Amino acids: CASSSGWLSGNTIYF.

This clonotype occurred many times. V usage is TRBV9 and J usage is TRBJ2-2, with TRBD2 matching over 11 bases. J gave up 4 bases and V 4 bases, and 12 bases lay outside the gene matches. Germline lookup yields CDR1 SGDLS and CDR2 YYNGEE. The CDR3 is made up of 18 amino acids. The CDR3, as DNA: TGTGCCAGCAGCCCACGGACTAGCGGGCCTCGCGGCACCGGGGAGCTGTTTTTT. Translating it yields CASSPRTSGPRGTGELFF.

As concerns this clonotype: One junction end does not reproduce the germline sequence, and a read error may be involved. The CDR3 loop is CTSSFWSGGQGSNEKLFF. In nucleotides, the CDR3 is TGTACCAGCAGTTTCTGGTCGGGGGGGCAGGGGTCTAATGAAAAACTGTTTTTT. J is TRBJ1-4 and V is TRBV2, with a weak D call TRBD1 (6 bases). CDR1 is SNHLY and CDR2 is FYNNEI in the germline V gene. CDR3 size: 18 residues.

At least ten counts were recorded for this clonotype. The CDR3 DNA reads as TGTGCCAGCAGCGTAAGCACTAGCGGCCTGAGCTCCTACAATGAGCAGTTCTTC. It specifies CASSVSTSGLSSYNEQFF. The chain carries TRBV9 and TRBJ2-1; TRBD2 matches at 8 bases. This CDR3 spans 18 amino acids. The V segment lost 1 base and the J segment 0 bases; nucleotides outside the gene matches: 9. Germline V gene lookup returns CDR1 SGDLS and CDR2 YYNGEE. Full variable domain (remainder filled in from reference TRBV9 and TRBJ2-1): DSGVTQTPKHLITATGQRVTLRCSPRSGDLSVYWYQQSLDQGLQFLIQYYNGEERAKGNILERFSAQQFPDLHSELNLSSLELGDSALYFCASSVSTSGLSSYNEQFFGPGTRLTVL.

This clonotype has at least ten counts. The DNA for the CDR3 is TGTGCCAGCAGCTTGCCGGGACAGCTCTACGAGCAGTACTTC. This gives the protein CASSLPGQLYEQYF. J is TRBJ2-7 and V is TRBV5-6; TRBD1 agrees at 7 bases. J gave up 3 bases and V 1 base, and 4 bases lay outside the gene matches. The germline V gene has CDR1 SGHDT and CDR2 YYEEEE. The CDR3 extends over 14 amino acids.

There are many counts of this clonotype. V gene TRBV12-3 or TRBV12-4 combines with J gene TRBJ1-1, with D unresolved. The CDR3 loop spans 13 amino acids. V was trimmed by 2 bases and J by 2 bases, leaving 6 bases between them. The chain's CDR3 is CASSLMRNTEAFF. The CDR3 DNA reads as TGTGCCAGCAGTTTAATGCGAAACACTGAAGCTTTCTTT.